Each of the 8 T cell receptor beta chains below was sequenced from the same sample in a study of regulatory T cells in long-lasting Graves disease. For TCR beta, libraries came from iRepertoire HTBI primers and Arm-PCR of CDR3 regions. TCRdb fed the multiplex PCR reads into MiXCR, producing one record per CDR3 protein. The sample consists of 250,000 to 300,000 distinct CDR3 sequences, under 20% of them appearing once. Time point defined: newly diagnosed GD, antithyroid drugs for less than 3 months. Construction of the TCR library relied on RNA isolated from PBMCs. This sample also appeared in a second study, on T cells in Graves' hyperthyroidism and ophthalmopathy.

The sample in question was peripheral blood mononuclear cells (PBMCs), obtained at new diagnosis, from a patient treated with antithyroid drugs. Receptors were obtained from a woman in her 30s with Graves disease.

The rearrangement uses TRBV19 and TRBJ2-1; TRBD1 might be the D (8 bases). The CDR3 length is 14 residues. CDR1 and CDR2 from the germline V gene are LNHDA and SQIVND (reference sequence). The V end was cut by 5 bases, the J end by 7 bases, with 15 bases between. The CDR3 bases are TGTGCCAGTAGTGACGGACAGGGAGGGAATGAGCAGTTCTTC. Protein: CASSDGQGGNEQFF.

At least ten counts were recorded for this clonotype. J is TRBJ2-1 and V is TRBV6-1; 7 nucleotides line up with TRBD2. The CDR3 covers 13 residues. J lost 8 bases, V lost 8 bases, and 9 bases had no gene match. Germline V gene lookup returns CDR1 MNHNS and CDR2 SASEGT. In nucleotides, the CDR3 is TGTGCCAGCTGCGATGGGGGGGGGGATGAGCAGTTCTTC. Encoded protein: CASCDGGGDEQFF.

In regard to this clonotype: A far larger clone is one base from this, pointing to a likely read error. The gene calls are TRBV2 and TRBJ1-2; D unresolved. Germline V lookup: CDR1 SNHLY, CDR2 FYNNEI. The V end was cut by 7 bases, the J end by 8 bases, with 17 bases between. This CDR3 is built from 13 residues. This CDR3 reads CASTVTRARGYTF. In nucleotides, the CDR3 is TGTGCCAGCACCGTCACAAGGGCCCGGGGCTACACCTTC. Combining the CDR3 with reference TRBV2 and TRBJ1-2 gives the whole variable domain EPEVTQTPSHQVTQMGQEVILRCVPISNHLYFYWYRQILGQKVEFLVSFYNNEISEKSEIFDDQFSVERPDGSNFTLKIRSTKLEDSAMYFCASTVTRARGYTFGSGTRLTVV.

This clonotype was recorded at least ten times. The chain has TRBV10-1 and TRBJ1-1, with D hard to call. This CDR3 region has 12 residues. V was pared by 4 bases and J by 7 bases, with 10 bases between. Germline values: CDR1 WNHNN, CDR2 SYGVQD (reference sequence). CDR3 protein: CASSVGNGEAFF. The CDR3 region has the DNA TGCGCCAGCAGTGTCGGGAATGGTGAAGCTTTCTTT.

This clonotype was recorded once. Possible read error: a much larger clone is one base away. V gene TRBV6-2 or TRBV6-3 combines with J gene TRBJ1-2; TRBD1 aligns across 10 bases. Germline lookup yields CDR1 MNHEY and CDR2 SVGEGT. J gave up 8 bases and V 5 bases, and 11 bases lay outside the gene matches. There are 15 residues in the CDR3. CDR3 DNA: TGTGCCAGCAGTGATGGAACCGGGACAGGGGAGGGCTACACCTTC. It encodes CASSDGTGTGEGYTF.

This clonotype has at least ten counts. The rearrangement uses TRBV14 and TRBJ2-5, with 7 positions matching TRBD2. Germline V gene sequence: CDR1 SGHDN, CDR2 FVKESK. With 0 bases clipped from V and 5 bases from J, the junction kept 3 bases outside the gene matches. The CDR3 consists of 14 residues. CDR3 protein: CASSQDGTTETQYF. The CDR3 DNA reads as TGTGCCAGCAGCCAAGATGGGACTACTGAGACCCAGTACTTC.

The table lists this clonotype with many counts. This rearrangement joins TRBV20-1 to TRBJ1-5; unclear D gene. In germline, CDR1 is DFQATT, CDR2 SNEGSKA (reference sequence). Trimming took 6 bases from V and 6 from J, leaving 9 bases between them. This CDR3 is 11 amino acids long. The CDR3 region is CSASDGQPQHF. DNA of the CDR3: TGCAGTGCCTCCGATGGTCAGCCCCAGCATTTT.

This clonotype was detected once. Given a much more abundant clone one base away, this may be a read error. For the CDR3, the DNA is TGTGCCAGCGGGCCCTTAGGTGCTAACTATGGCCACACCTTC. Encoded protein: CASGPLGANYGHTF. This sequence joins TRBV6-2 or TRBV6-3 and TRBJ1-2, with unresolved D. The CDR3 sequence is 14 residues long. Germline V lookup: CDR1 MNHEY, CDR2 SVGEGT.